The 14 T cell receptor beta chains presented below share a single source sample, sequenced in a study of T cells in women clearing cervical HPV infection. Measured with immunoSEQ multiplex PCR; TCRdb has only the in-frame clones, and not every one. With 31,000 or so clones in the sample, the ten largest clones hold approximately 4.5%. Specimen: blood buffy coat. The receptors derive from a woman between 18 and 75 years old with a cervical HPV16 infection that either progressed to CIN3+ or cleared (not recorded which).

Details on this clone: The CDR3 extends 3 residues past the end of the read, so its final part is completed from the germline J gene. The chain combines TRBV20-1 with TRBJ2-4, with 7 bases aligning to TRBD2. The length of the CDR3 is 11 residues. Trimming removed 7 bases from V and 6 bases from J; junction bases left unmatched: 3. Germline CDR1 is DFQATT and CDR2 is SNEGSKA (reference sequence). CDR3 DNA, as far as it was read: TGCAGTGGGGGGGGTTTAAACATT. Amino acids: CSGGGLNI. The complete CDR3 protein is CSGGGLNIQYF.

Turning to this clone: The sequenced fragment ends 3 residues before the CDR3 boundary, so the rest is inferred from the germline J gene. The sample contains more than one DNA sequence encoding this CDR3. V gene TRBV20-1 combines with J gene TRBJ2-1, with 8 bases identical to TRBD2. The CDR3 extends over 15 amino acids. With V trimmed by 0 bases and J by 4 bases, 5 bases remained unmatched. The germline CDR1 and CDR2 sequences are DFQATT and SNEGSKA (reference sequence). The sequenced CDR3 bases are TGCAGTGCTAGAGATATCCAGCGGGAGTACAATGAG. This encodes CSARDIQREYNE. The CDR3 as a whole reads CSARDIQREYNEQFF.

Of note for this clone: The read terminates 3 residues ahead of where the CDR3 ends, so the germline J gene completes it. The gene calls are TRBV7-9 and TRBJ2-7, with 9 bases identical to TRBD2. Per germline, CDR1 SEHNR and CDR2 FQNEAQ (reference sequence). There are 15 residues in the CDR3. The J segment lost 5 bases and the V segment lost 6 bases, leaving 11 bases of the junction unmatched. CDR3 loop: CASSYPGLAGNEQYF. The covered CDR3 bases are TGTGCCAGCAGTTACCCGGGACTAGCCGGCAACGAG.

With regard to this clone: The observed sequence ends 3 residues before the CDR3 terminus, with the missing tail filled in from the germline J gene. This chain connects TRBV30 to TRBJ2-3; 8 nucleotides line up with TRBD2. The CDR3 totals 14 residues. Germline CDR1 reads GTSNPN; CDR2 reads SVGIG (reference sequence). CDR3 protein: CAWTNGGAGQPQYF. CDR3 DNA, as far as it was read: TGTGCCTGGACAAACGGGGGGGCAGGGCAGCCG.

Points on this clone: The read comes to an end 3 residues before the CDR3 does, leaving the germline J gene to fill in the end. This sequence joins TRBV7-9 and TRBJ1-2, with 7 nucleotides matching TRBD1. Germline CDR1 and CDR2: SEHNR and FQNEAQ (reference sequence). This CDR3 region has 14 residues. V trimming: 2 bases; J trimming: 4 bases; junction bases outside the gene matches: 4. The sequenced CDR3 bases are TGTGCCAGCAGCTTACAGGGGGGTGTCTATGGC. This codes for CASSLQGGVYG. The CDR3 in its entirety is CASSLQGGVYGYTF.

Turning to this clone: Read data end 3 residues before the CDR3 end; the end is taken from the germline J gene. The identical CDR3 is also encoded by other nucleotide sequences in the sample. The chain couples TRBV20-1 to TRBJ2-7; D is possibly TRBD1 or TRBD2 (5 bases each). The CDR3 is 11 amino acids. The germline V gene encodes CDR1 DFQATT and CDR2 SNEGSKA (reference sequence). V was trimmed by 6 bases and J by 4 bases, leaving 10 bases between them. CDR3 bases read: TGCAGTGCCCGTGAGGGGTACGAG. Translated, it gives CSAREGYE. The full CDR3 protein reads CSAREGYEQYF.

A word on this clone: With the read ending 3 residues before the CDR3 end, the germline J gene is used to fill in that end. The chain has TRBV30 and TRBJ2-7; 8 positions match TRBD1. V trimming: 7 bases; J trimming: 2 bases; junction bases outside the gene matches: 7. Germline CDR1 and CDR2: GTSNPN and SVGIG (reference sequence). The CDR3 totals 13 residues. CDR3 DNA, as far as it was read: TGTGCCTTGGGCCGGGACAGGCCCTACGAG. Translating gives CALGRDRPYE. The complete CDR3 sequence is CALGRDRPYEQYF.

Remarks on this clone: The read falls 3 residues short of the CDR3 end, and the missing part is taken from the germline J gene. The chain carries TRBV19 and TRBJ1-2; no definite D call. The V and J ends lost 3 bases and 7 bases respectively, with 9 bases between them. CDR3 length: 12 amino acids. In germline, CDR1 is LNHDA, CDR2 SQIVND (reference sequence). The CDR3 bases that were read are TGTGCCAGTAGTATCGGATCAGGTGGC. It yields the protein CASSIGSGG. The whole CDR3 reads CASSIGSGGYTF. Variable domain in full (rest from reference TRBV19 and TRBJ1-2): DGGITQSPKYLFRKEGQNVTLSCEQNLNHDAMYWYRQDPGQGLRLIYYSQIVNDFQKGDIAEGYSVSREKKESFPLTVTSAQKNPTAFYLCASSIGSGGYTFGSGTRLTVV.

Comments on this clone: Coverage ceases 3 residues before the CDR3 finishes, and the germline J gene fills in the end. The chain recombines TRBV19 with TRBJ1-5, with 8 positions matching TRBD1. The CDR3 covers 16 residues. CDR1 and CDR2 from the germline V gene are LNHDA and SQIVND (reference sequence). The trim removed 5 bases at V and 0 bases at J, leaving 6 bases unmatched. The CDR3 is CASSPIDRGSNQPQHF. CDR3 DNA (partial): TGTGCCAGTAGTCCGATTGACAGGGGTAGCAATCAGCCC.

CDR3 sequence: CASSLNREDGYTF. Incomplete CDR3 DNA: TGTGCCAGCAGCTTGAACAGGGAAGATGGC. This chain uses TRBV5-4 with TRBJ1-2; weak D call: TRBD1 (6 bases). Read data end 3 residues before the CDR3 end; the end is taken from the germline J gene. This CDR3 has 13 residues. V was pared by 1 base and J by 6 bases, with 10 bases between. The germline V gene encodes CDR1 SGHNT and CDR2 YYREEE (reference sequence).

CDR3 bases read: TGTGCCAGCAGCTTTGGGGGCGGGAGGCCGGAGACC. It translates to CASSFGGGRPET. The CDR3 as a whole reads CASSFGGGRPETQYF. The genes are TRBV7-2 and TRBJ2-5; 8 positions match TRBD2. The read stops 3 residues short of the end of the CDR3; the missing end is completed from the germline J gene. Looked up from germline, CDR1 is SGHTA and CDR2 is FQGNSA. After removal of 3 bases from V and 5 bases from J, the junction contained 8 bases not matched to a gene. The CDR3 extends over 15 amino acids.

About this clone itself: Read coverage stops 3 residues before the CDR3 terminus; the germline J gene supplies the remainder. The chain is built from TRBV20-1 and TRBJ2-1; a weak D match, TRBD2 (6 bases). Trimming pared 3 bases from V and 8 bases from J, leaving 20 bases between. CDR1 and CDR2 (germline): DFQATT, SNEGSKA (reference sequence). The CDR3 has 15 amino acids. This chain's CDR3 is CSASGTPGFGDEQFF. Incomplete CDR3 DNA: TGCAGTGCTAGCGGGACTCCTGGGTTCGGGGATGAG.

The sequenced CDR3 bases are TGTGCCAGCAGCAGGGGACTAGCGGAGTACAATGAG. Translation: CASSRGLAEYNE. From start to end, the CDR3 is CASSRGLAEYNEQFF. The rearrangement uses TRBV5-4 and TRBJ2-1; 11 positions match TRBD2. The read halts 3 residues ahead of the CDR3 end, with the missing end drawn from the germline J gene. The V segment lost 4 bases and the J segment 4 bases; nucleotides outside the gene matches: 4. Germline V gene lookup returns CDR1 SGHNT and CDR2 YYREEE (reference sequence). The CDR3 runs to 15 residues.

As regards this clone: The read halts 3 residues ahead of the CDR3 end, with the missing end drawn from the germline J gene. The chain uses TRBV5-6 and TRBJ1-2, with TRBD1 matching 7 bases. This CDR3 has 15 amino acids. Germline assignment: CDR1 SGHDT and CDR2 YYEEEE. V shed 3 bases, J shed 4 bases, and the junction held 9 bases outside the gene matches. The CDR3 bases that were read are TGTGCCAGCAGCTCTTACCGACAGGGCACCTATGGC. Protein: CASSSYRQGTYG. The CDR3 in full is CASSSYRQGTYGYTF. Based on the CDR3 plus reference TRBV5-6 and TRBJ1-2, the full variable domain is DAGVTQSPTHLIKTRGQQVTLRCSPKSGHDTVSWYQQALGQGPQFIFQYYEEEERQRGNFPDRFSGHQFPNYSSELNVNALLLGDSALYLCASSSYRQGTYGYTFGSGTRLTVV.